The clone carrying this TCR beta chain ranks as medium-sized in terms of frequency. Each sample's input was around 270 ng genomic DNA, roughly 40,000 genome equivalents. The data were obtained in a study of T cell clusters in autoimmune cytopenias. One tube held mixed TRB-A and TRB-B primer pools for touch-down PCR. TCRdb reprocessed the multiplex PCR reads, keeping one entry per CDR3 protein, no DNA. The table for this sample gives thousands of distinct CDR3 sequences. In addition, the sample was reused for a study of T cell repertoires in aging, cancer and after chemotherapy. That study reports: Rebound thymic output was suggested by rising median generation probability during chemotherapy in each cancer cohort.

Input material: peripheral blood. The TCR sequence derives from a human donor in good health.

The CDR3 loop is CASSAGQGRATEAFF. This sequence joins TRBV5-4 and TRBJ1-1. The CDR3 has 15 residues. CDR1 and CDR2 from the germline V gene are SGHNT and YYREEE (reference sequence).